These 28 T cell receptor beta chains share one sample of origin, sequenced in a study of CD8+ T cells in alopecia areata. Treatment meaning: oral pan-JAK inhibitor, 5-10 mg twice daily. The sequencing template was cDNA reverse transcribed from extracted RNA. Clones were sequenced by immunoSEQ multiplex PCR, and TCRdb holds only the in-frame ones, with some missing. In the table there are about 210,000 clones, more than 45% of which are singletons. The sequencing used CD4+ T cells sorted from blood, collected at week 4, from a patient treated with tofacitinib. The receptors derive from a human donor with alopecia areata.

The gene calls are TRBV5-1 and TRBJ2-3; D may be TRBD1 (5 bases). The ends were cut back, 6 bases at V and 2 bases at J, with 13 bases in the middle. Germline lookup yields CDR1 SGHRS and CDR2 YFSETQ. The CDR3 contains 14 residues. As DNA, the CDR3 is TGCGCCAGCAAGGTCAGACAGATCACAGATACGCAGTATTTT. This translates into CASKVRQITDTQYF.

The chain couples TRBV28 to TRBJ2-1; 8 nucleotides match TRBD2. The trim removed 7 bases at V and 3 bases at J, leaving 5 bases unmatched. Germline-derived CDR1 and CDR2 are MDHEN and SYDVKM. The CDR3 loop spans 14 amino acids. The CDR3 region is CASILAGSYNEQFF. The CDR3 DNA sequence: TGTGCCAGCATCTTAGCGGGGAGCTACAATGAGCAGTTCTTC.

The chain recombines TRBV4-3 with TRBJ1-6, with D perhaps matching TRBD1 (5 bases). Germline values: CDR1 LGHNA, CDR2 YSLEER. The CDR3 consists of 15 residues. Between the trimmed V and J ends, which lost 1 base and 7 bases, there was a span of 11 bases. The CDR3 DNA follows: TGCGCCAGCAGCCAAGGATCAGGGTGGAATTCACCCCTCCACTTT. Its protein is CASSQGSGWNSPLHF.

The gene calls are TRBV7-3 and TRBJ2-5; D not resolved. Per the germline V gene, CDR1 is SGHTA and CDR2 is FQGTGA. V was cut by 5 bases and J by 5 bases, with 12 bases left in between. The CDR3 length is 13 residues. The CDR3 DNA follows: TGTGCCAGCAGCCCCCGCTTTGGGGAGACCCAGTACTTC. Residues: CASSPRFGETQYF.

The table lists this clone with a few counts. J is TRBJ2-5 and V is TRBV7-8; 8 bases fit TRBD1. Germline CDR1 is SGHVS and CDR2 is FQNEAQ. V gave up 1 base and J gave up 6 bases; unmatched junction bases: 7. The CDR3 runs 15 residues. Written as DNA, the CDR3 is TGTGCCAGCAGCTTAGGACAGGGGATTCGGAAGACCCAGTACTTC. It encodes CASSLGQGIRKTQYF.

This chain joins TRBV4-3 and TRBJ1-1; D is ambiguous. Germline assignment: CDR1 LGHNA and CDR2 YSLEER. Trimming took 4 bases from V and 5 from J, leaving 17 bases between them. This CDR3 is 15 amino acids long. The CDR3: CASSPQSLDRTEAFF. DNA of the CDR3: TGCGCCAGCAGCCCCCAATCTTTGGATCGGACTGAAGCTTTCTTT.

The rearrangement uses TRBV27 and TRBJ1-4; D remains ambiguous. CDR1 and CDR2 from the germline V gene are MNHEY and SMNVEV (reference sequence). The CDR3 is 12 amino acids. The ends were cut back, 6 bases at V and 7 bases at J, with 9 bases in the middle. Written as DNA, the CDR3 is TGTGCCAGCAGCCACGGCGGTGAAAAACTGTTTTTT. This translates into CASSHGGEKLFF. Combining the CDR3 with reference TRBV27 and TRBJ1-4 gives the whole variable domain EAQVTQNPRYLITVTGKKLTVTCSQNMNHEYMSWYRQDPGLGLRQIYYSMNVEVTDKGDVPEGYKVSRKEKRNFPLILESPSPNQTSLYFCASSHGGEKLFFGSGTQLSVL.

This clone was observed a handful of times. This chain connects TRBV11-2 to TRBJ2-3; maybe TRBD2 (6 bases). Germline V gene lookup returns CDR1 SGHAT and CDR2 FQNNGV. Trimming removed 4 bases from V and 5 bases from J, with 16 bases in between. CDR3 size: 15 residues. The chain's CDR3 is CASSSPGLGKDTQYF. CDR3 bases: TGTGCCAGCAGCTCTCCGGGACTGGGGAAAGATACGCAGTATTTT.

This clone was counted between two and nine times. The chain combines TRBV6-6 with TRBJ2-5, with a tentative D call TRBD2 (6 bases). Germline CDR1 reads MNHNY; CDR2 reads SVGAGI (reference sequence). Trimming took off 8 bases at V and 1 base at J, with 11 bases between the two ends. This CDR3 is built from 13 residues. CDR3 residues: CASGRPTQETQYF. The CDR3 DNA is TGTGCCAGCGGGAGGCCCACCCAAGAGACCCAGTACTTC.

This chain uses TRBV30 with TRBJ2-2, with 11 bases aligning to TRBD2. Germline trimming cut 8 bases from V and 5 bases from J; bases unmatched to any gene: 4. The germline CDR1 and CDR2 sequences are GTSNPN and SVGIG (reference sequence). CDR3 length: 13 residues. For the CDR3, the DNA is TGTGCCACTAGCGGGGGCCAGACCGGGGAGCTGTTTTTT. Amino acid sequence: CATSGGQTGELFF.

About this clone: Other DNA sequences of this sample code for an identical CDR3. The rearrangement uses TRBV2 and TRBJ1-1, with D possibly matching TRBD1 (5 bases). From germline, CDR1 is SNHLY and CDR2 FYNNEI. Trimming removed 7 bases from V and 0 bases from J, with 9 bases in between. The length of the CDR3 is 13 residues. CDR3 in amino acids: CASNEGMNTEAFF. The DNA of the CDR3 is TGTGCCAGCAATGAGGGGATGAACACTGAAGCTTTCTTT.

This chain links TRBV7-3 with TRBJ2-3, with 9 bases aligning to TRBD1. This CDR3 has 15 amino acids. Germline CDR1 and CDR2: SGHTA and FQGTGA. V trimming: 2 bases; J trimming: 2 bases; junction bases outside the gene matches: 2. This CDR3 is CASSLGTGPTDTQYF. The CDR3 bases are TGTGCCAGCAGCTTAGGGACAGGGCCCACAGATACGCAGTATTTT.

The chain is built from TRBV11-2 and TRBJ2-1; the D is unclear. There are 16 residues in the CDR3. Germline V lookup: CDR1 SGHAT, CDR2 FQNNGV. The ends were cut back, 3 bases at V and 5 bases at J, with 17 bases in the middle. CDR3 residues: CASSFIILGANNEQFF. CDR3 nucleotide sequence: TGTGCCAGCAGCTTCATAATTTTGGGCGCGAACAATGAGCAGTTCTTC.

This clone was seen more than once but under ten times. The DNA is omitted, as the CDR3 cannot be located on it reliably, and the CDR3 follows TCRdb's listing. The J gene is TRBJ2-3, the V gene TRBV29-1. The CDR3 extends over 13 residues, inclusive of both ends. The germline V gene encodes CDR1 SQVTM and CDR2 ANQGSEA. The CDR3 loop is CSLSGPSTDTQYF.

In this sample, this clone turned up a few times. The chain uses TRBV30 and TRBJ1-1; D gene uncertain. The CDR3 consists of 10 residues. V was cut by 8 bases and J by 2 bases, with 6 bases left in between. Germline V gene lookup returns CDR1 GTSNPN and CDR2 SVGIG (reference sequence). In nucleotides, the CDR3 is TGTGCCGGCTATAACACTGAAGCTTTCTTT. It specifies CAGYNTEAFF.

A few counts support this clone. The sample carries other DNA sequences with the same CDR3. For the CDR3, the DNA is TGTGCCAGCAGCCTAGGGGGTTCTCAGCCCCAGCATTTT. It translates to CASSLGGSQPQHF. This chain uses TRBV28 with TRBJ1-5; weak D call: TRBD1 (6 bases). The V and J ends lost 6 bases and 6 bases respectively, with 12 bases between them. Germline V gene data show CDR1 as MDHEN and CDR2 as SYDVKM. CDR3 size: 13 residues. Based on the CDR3 plus reference TRBV28 and TRBJ1-5, the full variable domain is DVKVTQSSRYLVKRTGEKVFLECVQDMDHENMFWYRQDPGLGLRLIYFSYDVKMKEKGDIPEGYSVSREKKERFSLILESASTNQTSMYLCASSLGGSQPQHFGDGTRLSIL.

As regards this clone: Mismatch with germline at one junction end may stem from a read error. V gene TRBV29-1 combines with J gene TRBJ2-1; unclear D gene. The CDR3 has 9 amino acids. CDR1 and CDR2 (germline): SQVTM, ANQGSEA. This CDR3 is CSVDVEQLF. For the CDR3, the DNA is TGCAGCGTTGACGTCGAGCAGCTCTTC.

The chain combines TRBV29-1 with TRBJ1-1, with 9 nucleotides matching TRBD1. This CDR3 contains 15 residues. Germline values: CDR1 SQVTM, CDR2 ANQGSEA. V lost 7 bases and J lost 4; bases outside the gene matches: 13. This CDR3 reads CSAEGTGQGLTEAFF. CDR3 DNA sequence: TGCAGCGCCGAGGGAACAGGACAGGGGCTCACTGAAGCTTTCTTT. The full variable domain, completed using reference TRBV29-1 and TRBJ1-1, is SAVISQKPSRDICQRGTSLTIQCQVDSQVTMMFWYRQQPGQSLTLIATANQGSEATYESGFVIDKFPISRPNLTFSTLTVSNMSPEDSSIYLCSAEGTGQGLTEAFFGQGTRLTVV.

CDR3 residues: CASGPPGGVDTQYF. CDR3 nucleotide sequence: TGTGCTAGTGGTCCGCCGGGGGGGGTGGATACGCAGTATTTT. The chain has TRBV12-5 and TRBJ2-3; 8 bases match TRBD2. The germline gives CDR1 LGHNT, CDR2 FRNRAP. The CDR3 runs to 14 residues. Trimming cost V 5 bases and J 6 bases; bases outside gene matches: 7.

This clone appeared a single time. The chain carries TRBV4-3 and TRBJ2-2; 7 bases are a match to TRBD2. Per the germline V gene, CDR1 is LGHNA and CDR2 is YSLEER. The CDR3 loop spans 17 amino acids. With V trimmed by 2 bases and J by 0 bases, 6 bases remained unmatched. The CDR3 region is CASSQHLSGANTGELFF. The CDR3 bases are TGCGCCAGCAGCCAACATCTGAGCGGGGCGAACACCGGGGAGCTGTTTTTT.

This rearrangement joins TRBV5-1 to TRBJ1-1; D gene unclear. The V gene lost 6 bases and the J gene lost 5 bases, with 29 bases spanning the gap. This CDR3 is built from 18 residues. The germline CDR1 and CDR2 sequences are SGHRS and YFSETQ. In DNA form, the CDR3 reads TGCGCCAGCACGCTCTTACCCGGGAAGGAACTATTGGGGACTGAAGCTTTCTTT. It yields the protein CASTLLPGKELLGTEAFF.

This clone has only a few counts. This chain uses TRBV9 with TRBJ2-1; 8 nucleotides line up with TRBD2. CDR3 length: 17 amino acids. V gave up 4 bases and J gave up 4 bases; unmatched junction bases: 13. CDR1 and CDR2 (germline): SGDLS, YYNGEE. The CDR3 bases are TGTGCCAGCAGCACTCAAACCGGGACTAGTCCTTACAATGAGCAGTTCTTC. It is translated as CASSTQTGTSPYNEQFF.

The chain uses TRBV10-3 and TRBJ1-5, with D possibly matching TRBD1 (5 bases). The germline gives CDR1 ENHRY, CDR2 SYGVKD. V lost 8 bases and J 4 bases, leaving 12 bases between the germline ends. The CDR3 sequence is 13 residues long. The CDR3: CAIGGTVNQPQHF. CDR3 nucleotide sequence: TGTGCCATCGGGGGGACGGTGAATCAGCCCCAGCATTTT.

This chain links TRBV15 with TRBJ1-1, with TRBD1 matching 8 bases. Germline V gives CDR1 LNHNV, CDR2 YYDKDF (reference sequence). V was clipped by 1 base and J by 1 base; unmatched bases: 8. The CDR3 has 17 residues. DNA for the CDR3: TGTGCCACCAGCAGAGGATGGCGGGACAGGACGAACACTGAAGCTTTCTTT. It encodes CATSRGWRDRTNTEAFF.

This clone was counted ten times or more. The gene calls are TRBV6-5 and TRBJ2-7; TRBD2 might be the D (6 bases). Germline values: CDR1 MNHEY, CDR2 SVGAGI. CDR3 length: 14 residues. Trimming removed 7 bases from V and 0 bases from J, with 13 bases in between. The CDR3 is CASNTAGSSYEQYF. CDR3 DNA: TGTGCCAGCAACACGGCGGGGAGCTCCTACGAGCAGTACTTC.

The table lists this clone with a few counts. J is TRBJ2-1 and V is TRBV30, with 11 nucleotides matching TRBD2. Germline CDR1 reads GTSNPN; CDR2 reads SVGIG (reference sequence). V was clipped by 4 bases and J by 7 bases; unmatched bases: 12. The CDR3 runs 16 residues. CDR3 in amino acids: CAWTQELAGVLNEQFF. The CDR3 DNA reads TGTGCCTGGACCCAAGAACTAGCGGGGGTTCTGAATGAGCAGTTCTTC.

This rearrangement joins TRBV4-3 to TRBJ2-1, with D unclear. Trimming pared 0 bases from V and 0 bases from J, leaving 6 bases between. CDR1 LGHNA and CDR2 YSLEER come from the germline V gene. The CDR3 length is 15 residues. The CDR3 sequence is CASSQDGLSYNEQFF. The CDR3 DNA follows: TGCGCCAGCAGCCAAGATGGGCTCTCCTACAATGAGCAGTTCTTC.

This chain joins TRBV5-1 and TRBJ2-7; D gene ambiguous. Per germline, CDR1 SGHRS and CDR2 YFSETQ. Trimming left V 2 bases short and J 7 bases short, with 16 bases between. CDR3 length: 14 amino acids. The CDR3 region is CASSLMGSMGEQYF. Written as DNA, the CDR3 is TGCGCCAGCAGCTTAATGGGTTCTATGGGGGAGCAGTACTTC.